The 6 T cell receptor beta chains presented below share a single source sample, sequenced in a study of T cells in Graves' hyperthyroidism and ophthalmopathy. Amplification targeted TCR beta CDR3 regions from RNA transcripts. The primer set for the first-round RT-PCR of the TCR CDR3 was HTBI. In TCRdb, the multiplex PCR reads were re-called with MiXCR into one record per CDR3 protein. The profile shows approximately 430,000 distinct CDR3 sequences, around a sixth of them singletons. Specimen: blood. These TCRs come from a woman aged 18-29 years with Graves' hyperthyroidism.

This clonotype has a count of ten or more. The rearrangement uses TRBV12-3 or TRBV12-4 and TRBJ2-7; possible D gene TRBD2, 5 bases. The V gene lost 5 bases and the J gene lost 1 base, with 15 bases spanning the gap. This CDR3 is built from 15 residues. The CDR3 reads CASSPSLQVSYEQYF. The CDR3 DNA is TGTGCCAGCAGTCCTAGCCTTCAGGTGTCCTACGAGCAGTACTTC.

This chain links TRBV4-1 with TRBJ1-6; D is possibly TRBD1 (6 bases). The germline V and J ends were trimmed by 0 bases and 5 bases, with 14 bases remaining between them. Germline CDR1 reads MGHRA; CDR2 reads YSYEKL. The CDR3 loop spans 17 amino acids. The CDR3 DNA is TGCGCCAGCAGCCAAGATGAGACAGGCCGGGATAATTCACCCCTCCACTTT. The encoded protein is CASSQDETGRDNSPLHF.

The J gene is TRBJ2-1, the V gene TRBV7-2; tentatively, D is TRBD2 (5 bases). Deletions cut 5 bases from V and 8 bases from J, with 13 bases between. CDR1 is SGHTA and CDR2 is FQGNSA in the germline V gene. The CDR3 is made up of 13 amino acids. The CDR3 nucleotides are TGTGCCAGCAGCCTCCACCAGGAGGATGAGCAGTTCTTC. This encodes CASSLHQEDEQFF.

This clonotype was counted at least ten times. This chain links TRBV15 with TRBJ2-7; D may be TRBD1 (6 bases). This CDR3 has 15 residues. With 5 bases removed from V and 2 bases from J, the gap between germline ends came to 16 bases. Germline assignment: CDR1 LNHNV and CDR2 YYDKDF (reference sequence). CDR3 coding DNA: TGTGCCACCAGCCGCAGGGGACCCATCGCCTACGAGCAGTACTTC. This encodes CATSRRGPIAYEQYF.

This clonotype occurred a few times. The chain is built from TRBV19 and TRBJ1-3, with TRBD1 identical over 8 bases. This CDR3 is built from 15 residues. V dropped 3 bases and J dropped 3; count of bases not matched to a gene: 4. CDR1 is LNHDA, CDR2 SQIVND, per germline (reference sequence). The CDR3 loop reads CASSIGDRGGNTIYF. CDR3 coding DNA: TGTGCCAGTAGTATCGGAGACAGGGGTGGAAACACCATATATTTT.

This clonotype was recorded a few times. The chain combines TRBV20-1 with TRBJ2-1; 15 nucleotides line up with TRBD2. CDR1 is DFQATT and CDR2 is SNEGSKA in the germline V gene (reference sequence). V shed 6 bases and J 10 bases; nucleotides not matched to a gene: 10. CDR3 length equals 15 residues. The CDR3 region is CSANFGLAGGGEQFF. The CDR3 region has the DNA TGCAGTGCAAACTTCGGACTAGCGGGGGGGGGGGAGCAGTTCTTC.